The clone carrying this T cell receptor beta chain was detected a few times. The antigen remains undetermined. The sample originates from a study of blood T cells in healthy people across ages. For the second PCR, which ran for about 6 to 11 cycles, a sample-barcoded 5' primer and a J-beta primer mix were used. MiXCR, applied by TCRdb to the 5' RACE reads, yields one record per CDR3 protein. The top ten clones hold about 11% of a sample with roughly 1.6 million distinct CDR3 sequences, about 35% of them seen once. Study outcomes and limitations: Any changes in expanded clonotypes were possibly confounded, as donor CMV status remained unknown.

The CDR3 spans 16 residues. V was shortened by 5 bases and J by 3 bases, with 17 bases between the two germline ends. Germline loops: CDR1 MNHEY, CDR2 SMNVEV (reference sequence). The clonotype was recovered from a woman in her 30s in good health. Sample: blood. V usage is TRBV27 and J usage is TRBJ1-5, with a tentative D call TRBD1 (6 bases). DNA for the CDR3: TGTGCCAGCAGTAGGGGGGTCGGACAGAACAATCAGCCCCAGCATTTT. This translates into CASSRGVGQNNQPQHF.